Reported below is one T cell receptor beta chain. Between the trimmed V and J ends, which lost 5 bases and 5 bases, there was a span of 24 bases. Germline CDR1 is SEHNR and CDR2 is FQNEAQ (reference sequence). CDR3 length: 17 amino acids. As handled by the study authors: Amplification with reference gene primers provided the estimates of nucleated cell counts. Sequencing used immunoSEQ multiplex PCR; TCRdb keeps in-frame clones, though not all of them. From that table come the V and J calls and clone size; the DNA was used to work out D and trimming. The sample holds 25,000 to 30,000 clones, approximately 79% seen once. The source of the sample is a study of blood T cell repertoires in COVID-19. The overall study: Samples came from the United States, Italy and Spain, spanning acute and convalescent COVID-19. Sample material is recorded as cDNA or gDNA derived from T cells, B-cell-depleted T cells, or PBMCs.

The sequence derives from a man older than 75 with active or convalescent COVID-19. The chain combines TRBV7-9 with TRBJ1-1; TRBD1 is a possible D gene (6 bases). Sequencing was done on a sample of peripheral blood. The DNA for the CDR3 is TGTGCCAGCAGCCCAAGAAGGGGGTACGACGGTGGAACTGAAGCTTTCTTT. This translates into CASSPRRGYDGGTEAFF.